This T cell receptor (beta chain) comes out of a study of technical replicates of blood from a handful of donors. Profiling relied on immunoSEQ multiplex PCR, and the TCRdb table lists in-frame clones only, not all of them. This sample yields 98,000 or so clones, of which about 95% are seen a single time; roughly 0.19% belongs to the top ten. The source material was T cells isolated from PBMCs. This TCR was recovered from a human donor in good health.

CDR3 loop: CASSPSKGHSYEQYF. Written as DNA, the CDR3 is TGTGCCAGCAGCCCAAGTAAGGGGCACTCCTACGAGCAGTACTTC. The chain carries TRBV28 and TRBJ2-7, with D maybe TRBD1 (5 bases). CDR1 is MDHEN and CDR2 is SYDVKM in the germline V gene. This CDR3 spans 15 amino acids. V was clipped by 6 bases and J by 0 bases, with 15 bases between them.